This T cell receptor (beta chain) was documented in a study of T cell responses to AZD1222 COVID-19 vaccine. Trimming left V 1 base short and J 3 bases short, with 13 bases between. Looked up from germline, CDR1 is SGHVS and CDR2 is FQNEAQ. The CDR3 has 15 amino acids. This clone came up once. The repertoire was sequenced with immunoSEQ multiplex PCR; TCRdb's copy has only in-frame clones and lacks some. The data hold more than 250,000 clones, with over 85% observed a single time. The chain joins TRBV7-8 to TRBJ2-7, with a tentative D call TRBD2 (6 bases). The source was peripheral blood, collected on day 0 of AZD1222 vaccination. The clonotype was recovered from an adult in good health. CDR3 nucleotide sequence: TGTGCCAGCAGCTTAGGCGGGACCCAAAGCTACGAGCAGTACTTC. Translating gives CASSLGGTQSYEQYF.